Sequencing of this T cell receptor beta chain was carried out in a study of T cell repertoires in cytomegalovirus infection (dated by TCRdb to about 2019). Study-wide context: The peptide stimulations were aimed at well-studied HLA-B-restricted epitopes as well as recently identified HLA-C-restricted CMV epitopes, whose presentation resists viral immunomodulation. Donor HLA type was relevant to the analysis, as public TCR beta signatures indicated carriage of CMV infection together with the matching HLA type. What the research found in general, with its limitations: In both this cohort and an independent cohort of more than 350 donors, the cumulative frequency of public TCR beta family members distinguished carriers of CMV infection plus the relevant HLA type. The ex vivo response was dominated by HLA-C-restricted CMV-specific TCR beta clonotypes, which also provided the single most frequent clonotype in two of eight donors.

The data were produced on an Illumina HiSeq 1500. Using fastp trimming at Q25 and MiXCR clonotype assembly, TCRdb reanalyzed the public sequencing data and kept in-frame beta chains. Rows matching on CDR3 protein sequence are summarized as one entry with the most common DNA and genes. Across this sample there are some 43,000 distinct CDR3 sequences, with roughly 22% seen only once. 70% to 90% of the sample lies in the top ten. Interpreted using the paper, the treatment or condition label stands for: in vitro stimulation with specific CMV peptide epitopes to enrich CMV-specific T cells. The germline V gene sets CDR1 to SGDLS and CDR2 to YYNGEE. Spanning cysteine to phenylalanine, the CDR3 consists of 12 amino acids. CDR3 DNA only is kept here, 36 bases in frame from base 1. V gives up 7 bases and J gives up 1 base, and the segment between their germline ends measures 8 bases. On this clonotype: Its antigen is still unknown. No much larger clone is present one base from it, and per-base qualities are unavailable.

This receptor was taken from a human donor in good health (CMV status not recorded). Some clones in this sample may be carry-over from other donors' samples. The sequence links TRBV9 to TRBJ1-1, and the D gene may be TRBD1, 6 bases matching. The source material was CD8+ T cells from cultured PBMCs, sampled from culture after CMV antigen stimulation. The CDR3 reads as follows: CASGGGNTEAFF. The sequence in DNA is TGTGCCAGCGGAGGGGGGAACACTGAAGCTTTCTTT.